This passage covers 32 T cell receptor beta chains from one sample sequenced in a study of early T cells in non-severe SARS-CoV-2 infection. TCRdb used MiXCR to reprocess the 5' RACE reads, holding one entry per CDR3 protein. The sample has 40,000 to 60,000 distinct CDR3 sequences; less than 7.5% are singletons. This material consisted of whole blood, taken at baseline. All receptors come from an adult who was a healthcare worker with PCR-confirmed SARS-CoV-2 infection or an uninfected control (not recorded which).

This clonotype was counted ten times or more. The CDR3 here is CASSLISGSSYNEQFF. The CDR3 DNA reads TGTGCCAGCAGCTTGATCTCCGGAAGCTCCTACAATGAGCAGTTCTTC. V is TRBV5-6 and J is TRBJ2-1; no clear D. This CDR3 has 16 amino acids. CDR1 is SGHDT, CDR2 YYEEEE, per germline. Trimming stripped 1 base from V and 0 bases from J, with 11 bases between.

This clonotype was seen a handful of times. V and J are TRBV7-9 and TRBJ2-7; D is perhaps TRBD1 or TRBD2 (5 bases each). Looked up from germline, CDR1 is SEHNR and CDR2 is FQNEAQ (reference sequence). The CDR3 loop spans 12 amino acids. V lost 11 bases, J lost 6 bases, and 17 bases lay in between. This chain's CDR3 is CAAGAGAGEQYF. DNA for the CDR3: TGTGCCGCCGGGGCCGGGGCGGGCGAGCAGTACTTC.

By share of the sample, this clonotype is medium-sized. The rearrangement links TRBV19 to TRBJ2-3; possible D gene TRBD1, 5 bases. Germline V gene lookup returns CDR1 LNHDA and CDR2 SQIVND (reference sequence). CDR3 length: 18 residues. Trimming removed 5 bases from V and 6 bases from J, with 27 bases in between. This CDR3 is CASSPRIRSTGSPDTQYF. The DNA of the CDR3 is TGTGCCAGTAGTCCCCGGATCCGATCAACAGGTAGCCCCGATACGCAGTATTTT.

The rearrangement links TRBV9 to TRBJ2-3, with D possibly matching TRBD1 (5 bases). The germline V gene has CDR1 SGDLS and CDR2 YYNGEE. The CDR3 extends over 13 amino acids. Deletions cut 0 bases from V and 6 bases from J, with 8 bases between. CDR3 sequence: CASSVVGQDTQYF. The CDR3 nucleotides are TGTGCCAGCAGCGTAGTGGGGCAGGATACGCAGTATTTT.

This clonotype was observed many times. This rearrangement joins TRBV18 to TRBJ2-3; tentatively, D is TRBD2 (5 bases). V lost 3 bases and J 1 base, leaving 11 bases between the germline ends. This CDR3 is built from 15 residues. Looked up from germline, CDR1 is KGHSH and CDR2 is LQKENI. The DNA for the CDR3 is TGTGCCAGCTCACCCCCTAGCAGCCGCACAGATACGCAGTATTTT. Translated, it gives CASSPPSSRTDTQYF. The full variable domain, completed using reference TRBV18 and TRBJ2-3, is NAGVMQNPRHLVRRRGQEARLRCSPMKGHSHVYWYRQLPEEGLKFMVYLQKENIIDESGMPKERFSAEFPKEGPSILRIQQVVRGDSAAYFCASSPPSSRTDTQYFGPGTRLTVL.

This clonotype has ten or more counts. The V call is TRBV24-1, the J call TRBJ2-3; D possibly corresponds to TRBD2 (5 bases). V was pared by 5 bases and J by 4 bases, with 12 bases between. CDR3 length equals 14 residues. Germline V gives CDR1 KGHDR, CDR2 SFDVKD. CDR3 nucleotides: TGTGCCACCAGTGCCCCGGGGATAGCAGATACGCAGTATTTT. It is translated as CATSAPGIADTQYF.

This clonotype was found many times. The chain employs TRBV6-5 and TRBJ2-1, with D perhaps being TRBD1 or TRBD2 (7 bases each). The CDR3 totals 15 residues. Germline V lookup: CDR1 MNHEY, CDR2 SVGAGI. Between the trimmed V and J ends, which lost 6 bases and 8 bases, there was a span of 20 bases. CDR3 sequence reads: CASRNGGTVGDEQFF. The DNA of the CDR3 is TGTGCCAGCAGAAACGGGGGGACAGTAGGCGATGAGCAGTTCTTC.

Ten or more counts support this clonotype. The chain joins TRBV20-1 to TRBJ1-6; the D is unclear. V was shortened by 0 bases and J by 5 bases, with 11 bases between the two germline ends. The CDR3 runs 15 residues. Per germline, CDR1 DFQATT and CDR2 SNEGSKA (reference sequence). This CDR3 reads CSARDLDGDNSPLHF. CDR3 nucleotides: TGCAGTGCTAGAGATTTAGACGGTGATAATTCACCCCTCCACTTT.

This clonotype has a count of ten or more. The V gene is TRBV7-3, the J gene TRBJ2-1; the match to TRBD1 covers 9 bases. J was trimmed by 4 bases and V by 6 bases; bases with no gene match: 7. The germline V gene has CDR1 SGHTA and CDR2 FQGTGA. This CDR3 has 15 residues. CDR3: CASSQGQGTYNEQFF. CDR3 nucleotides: TGTGCCAGCAGTCAAGGACAGGGGACTTACAATGAGCAGTTCTTC.

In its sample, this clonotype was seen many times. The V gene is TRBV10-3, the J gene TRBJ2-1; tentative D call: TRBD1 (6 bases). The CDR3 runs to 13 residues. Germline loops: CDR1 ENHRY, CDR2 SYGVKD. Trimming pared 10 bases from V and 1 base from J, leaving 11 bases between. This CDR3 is CATGDISYNEQFF. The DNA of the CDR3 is TGTGCCACCGGGGACATTTCCTACAATGAGCAGTTCTTC.

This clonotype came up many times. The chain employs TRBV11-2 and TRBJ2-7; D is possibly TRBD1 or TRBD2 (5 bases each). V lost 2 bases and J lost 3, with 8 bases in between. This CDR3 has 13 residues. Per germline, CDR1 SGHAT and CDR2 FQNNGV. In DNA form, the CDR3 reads TGTGCCAGCAGCTTAAGGGACGACTACGAGCAGTACTTC. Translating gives CASSLRDDYEQYF.

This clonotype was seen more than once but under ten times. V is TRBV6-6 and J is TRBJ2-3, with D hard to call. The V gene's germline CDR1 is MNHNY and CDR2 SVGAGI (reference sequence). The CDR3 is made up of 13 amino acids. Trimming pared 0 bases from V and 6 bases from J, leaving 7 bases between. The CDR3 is CASSYSRLDTQYF. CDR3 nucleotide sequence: TGTGCCAGCAGTTACTCGAGGCTGGATACGCAGTATTTT.

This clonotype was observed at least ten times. CDR3 sequence (DNA): TGTGCCAGCAGTACCACTAGCGGGGGCTGGTGGAATGAGCAGTTCTTC. This codes for CASSTTSGGWWNEQFF. The genes are TRBV28 and TRBJ2-1, with TRBD2 identical over 11 bases. The CDR3 is made up of 16 amino acids. Germline loops: CDR1 MDHEN, CDR2 SYDVKM. V gave up 5 bases and J gave up 7 bases; unmatched junction bases: 10.

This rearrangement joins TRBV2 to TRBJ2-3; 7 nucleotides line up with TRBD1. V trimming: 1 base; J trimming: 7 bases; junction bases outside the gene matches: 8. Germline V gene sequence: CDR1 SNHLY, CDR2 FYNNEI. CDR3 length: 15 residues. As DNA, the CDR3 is TGTGCCAGCAGTGAAGACAGGGGTTCGACCCATACGCAGTATTTT. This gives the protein CASSEDRGSTHTQYF.

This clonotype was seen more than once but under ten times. The CDR3 DNA reads TGTGCCAGCAGCTTATCCGGGCGGGGGCCAGGGGAGACCCAGTACTTC. It translates to CASSLSGRGPGETQYF. The chain employs TRBV7-3 and TRBJ2-5; tentatively, D is TRBD2 (7 bases). V dropped 2 bases and J dropped 5 bases, with 18 bases sitting between them. Germline V gene sequence: CDR1 SGHTA, CDR2 FQGTGA. This CDR3 contains 16 residues.

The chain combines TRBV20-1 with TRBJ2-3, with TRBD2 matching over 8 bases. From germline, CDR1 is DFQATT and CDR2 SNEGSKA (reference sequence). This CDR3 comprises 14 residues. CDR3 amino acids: CSGVSGAYTDTQYF. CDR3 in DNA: TGCAGCGGAGTTAGCGGGGCTTACACAGATACGCAGTATTTT.

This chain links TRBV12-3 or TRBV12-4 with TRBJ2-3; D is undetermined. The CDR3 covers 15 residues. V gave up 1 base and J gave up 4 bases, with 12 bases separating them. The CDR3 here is CASSLGQFDADTQYF. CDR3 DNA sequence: TGTGCCAGCAGTTTAGGACAATTTGACGCAGATACGCAGTATTTT.

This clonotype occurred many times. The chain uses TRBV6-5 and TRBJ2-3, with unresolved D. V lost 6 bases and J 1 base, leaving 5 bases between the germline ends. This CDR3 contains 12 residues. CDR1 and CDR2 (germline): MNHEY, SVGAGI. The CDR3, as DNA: TGTGCCAGCAGGTGGGGCACAGATACGCAGTATTTT. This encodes CASRWGTDTQYF.

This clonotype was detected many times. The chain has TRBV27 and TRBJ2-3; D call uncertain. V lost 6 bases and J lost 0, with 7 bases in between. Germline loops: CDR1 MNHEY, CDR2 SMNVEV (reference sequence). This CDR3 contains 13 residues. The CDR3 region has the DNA TGTGCCAGCAGACCGCGCAGCACAGATACGCAGTATTTT. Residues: CASRPRSTDTQYF.

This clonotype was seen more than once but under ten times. The CDR3 nucleotides are TGTGCCAGCAGACGCTCAGCGGATACGCAGTATTTT. Its protein product is CASRRSADTQYF. The rearrangement uses TRBV28 and TRBJ2-3; D is unresolved. There are 12 residues in the CDR3. Trimming removed 6 bases at V and 6 bases at J, with 10 bases between. Looked up from germline, CDR1 is MDHEN and CDR2 is SYDVKM.

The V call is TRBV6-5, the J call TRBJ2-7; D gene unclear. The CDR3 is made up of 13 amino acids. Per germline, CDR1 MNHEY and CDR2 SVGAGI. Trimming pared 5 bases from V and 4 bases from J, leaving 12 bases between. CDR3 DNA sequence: TGTGCCAGCAGTAGGACGGCACCATACGAGCAGTACTTC. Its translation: CASSRTAPYEQYF.

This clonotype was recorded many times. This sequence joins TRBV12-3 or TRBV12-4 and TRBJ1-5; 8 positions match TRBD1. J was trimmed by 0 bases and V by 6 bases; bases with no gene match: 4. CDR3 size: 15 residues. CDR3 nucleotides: TGTGCCAGCAGCCCTGGGACAGGTAGCAATCAGCCCCAGCATTTT. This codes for CASSPGTGSNQPQHF.

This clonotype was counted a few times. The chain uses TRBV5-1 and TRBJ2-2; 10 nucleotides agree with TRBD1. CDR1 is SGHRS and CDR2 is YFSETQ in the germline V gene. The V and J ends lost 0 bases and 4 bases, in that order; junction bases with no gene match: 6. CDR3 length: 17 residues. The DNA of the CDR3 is TGCGCCAGCAGCTTGGCCGACAGGGGGCTGTTCACCGGGGAGCTGTTTTTT. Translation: CASSLADRGLFTGELFF.

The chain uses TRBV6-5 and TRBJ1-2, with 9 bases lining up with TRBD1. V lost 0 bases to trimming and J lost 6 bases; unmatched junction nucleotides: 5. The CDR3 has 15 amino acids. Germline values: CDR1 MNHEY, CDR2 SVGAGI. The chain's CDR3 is CASSYSNRGRDGYTF. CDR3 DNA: TGTGCCAGCAGTTACTCGAACAGGGGGCGAGATGGCTACACCTTC.

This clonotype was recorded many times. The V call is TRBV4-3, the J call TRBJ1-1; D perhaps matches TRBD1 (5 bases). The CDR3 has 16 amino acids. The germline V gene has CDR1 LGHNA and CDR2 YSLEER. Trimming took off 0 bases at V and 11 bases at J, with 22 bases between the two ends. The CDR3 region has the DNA TGCGCCAGCAGCCAAGATAAAGCGATGATAGCGGGGACGGCTTTCTTT. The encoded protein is CASSQDKAMIAGTAFF.

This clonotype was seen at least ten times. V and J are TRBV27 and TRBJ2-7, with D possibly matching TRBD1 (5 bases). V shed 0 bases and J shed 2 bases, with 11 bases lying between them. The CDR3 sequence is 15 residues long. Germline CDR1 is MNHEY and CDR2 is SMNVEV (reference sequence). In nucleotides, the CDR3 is TGTGCCAGCAGTTTATCGGGCCGACAGCCCTACGAGCAGTACTTC. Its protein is CASSLSGRQPYEQYF.

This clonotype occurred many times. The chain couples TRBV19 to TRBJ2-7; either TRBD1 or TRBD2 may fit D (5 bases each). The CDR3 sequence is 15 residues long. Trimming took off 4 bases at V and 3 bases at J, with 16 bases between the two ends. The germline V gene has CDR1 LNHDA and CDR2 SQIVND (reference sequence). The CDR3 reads CASSNAGTANYEQYF. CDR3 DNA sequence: TGTGCCAGTAGTAACGCCGGGACGGCTAACTACGAGCAGTACTTC.

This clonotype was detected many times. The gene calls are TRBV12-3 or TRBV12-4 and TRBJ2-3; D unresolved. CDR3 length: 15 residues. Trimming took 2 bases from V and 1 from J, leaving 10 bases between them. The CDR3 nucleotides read TGTGCCAGCAGTTTATATGAAAGCGGCACAGATACGCAGTATTTT. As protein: CASSLYESGTDTQYF.

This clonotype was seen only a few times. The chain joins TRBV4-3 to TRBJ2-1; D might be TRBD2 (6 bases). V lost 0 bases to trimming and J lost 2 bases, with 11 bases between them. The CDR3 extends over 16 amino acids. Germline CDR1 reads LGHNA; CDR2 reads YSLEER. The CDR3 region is CASSQDQGGTYNEQFF. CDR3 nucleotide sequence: TGCGCCAGCAGCCAAGATCAGGGCGGGACCTACAATGAGCAGTTCTTC.

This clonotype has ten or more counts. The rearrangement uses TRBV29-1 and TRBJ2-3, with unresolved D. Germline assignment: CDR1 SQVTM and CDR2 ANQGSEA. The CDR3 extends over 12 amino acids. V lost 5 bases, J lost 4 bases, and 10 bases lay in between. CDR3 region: CSVSRSSDTQYF. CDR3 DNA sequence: TGCAGCGTTTCGAGAAGCTCAGATACGCAGTATTTT.

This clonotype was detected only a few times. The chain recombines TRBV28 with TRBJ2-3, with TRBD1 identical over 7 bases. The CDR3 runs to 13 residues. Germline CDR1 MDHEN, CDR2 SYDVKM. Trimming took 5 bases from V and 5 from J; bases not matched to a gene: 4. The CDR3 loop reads CASSNTGEDTQYF. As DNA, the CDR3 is TGTGCCAGCAGTAATACAGGGGAAGATACGCAGTATTTT.

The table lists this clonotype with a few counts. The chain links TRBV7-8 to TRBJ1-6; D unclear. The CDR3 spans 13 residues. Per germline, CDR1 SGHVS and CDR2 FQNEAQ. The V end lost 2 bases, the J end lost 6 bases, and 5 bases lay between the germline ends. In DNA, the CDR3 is TGTGCCAGCAGCTTAAAGCGTAATTCACCCCTCCACTTT. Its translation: CASSLKRNSPLHF.